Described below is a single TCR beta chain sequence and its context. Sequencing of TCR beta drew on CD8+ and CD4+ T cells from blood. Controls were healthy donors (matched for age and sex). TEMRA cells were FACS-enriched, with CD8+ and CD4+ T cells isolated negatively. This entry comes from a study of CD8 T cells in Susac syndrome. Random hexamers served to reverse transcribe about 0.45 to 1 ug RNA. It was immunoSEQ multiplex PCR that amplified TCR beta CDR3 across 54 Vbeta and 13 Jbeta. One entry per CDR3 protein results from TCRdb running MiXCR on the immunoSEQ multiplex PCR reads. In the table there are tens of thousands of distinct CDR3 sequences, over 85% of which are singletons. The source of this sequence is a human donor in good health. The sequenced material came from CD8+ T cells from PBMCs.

The CDR3 nucleotides read TGTGCCAGCAGCTTAGCTGGGGAGACCCAGTACTTC. Encoded protein: CASSLAGETQYF. This chain joins TRBV7-9 and TRBJ2-5; no clear D. V gave up 0 bases and J gave up 5 bases, with 4 bases separating them. The CDR3 loop spans 12 amino acids. Germline CDR1 is SEHNR and CDR2 is FQNEAQ (reference sequence).